One and the same sample provided the 27 T cell receptor beta chains below, sequenced in a study of beta chain features in type 1 diabetes. Expressed TCRB transcripts got sequenced, as all isolated RNA was reverse transcribed. Clones were sequenced by immunoSEQ multiplex PCR, and TCRdb holds only the in-frame ones, with some missing. This sample has under 400,000 clones, with roughly 12% found just once. The sequenced material came from naive CD4+ T cells from blood. The receptors stem from a man younger than 35 in good health.

This clone was found a few times. The chain is built from TRBV27 and TRBJ2-7; 10 nucleotides align to TRBD2. CDR3 length: 16 amino acids. Germline CDR1 is MNHEY and CDR2 is SMNVEV (reference sequence). The V and J ends lost 8 bases and 0 bases, in that order; junction bases with no gene match: 10. As DNA, the CDR3 is TGTGCCAGCGCGTATAGCGGGAGGAAGAGCTCCTACGAGCAGTACTTC. It specifies CASAYSGRKSSYEQYF.

V is TRBV7-9 and J is TRBJ2-3; perhaps TRBD2 as D (6 bases). The V end lost 9 bases, the J end lost 0 bases, and 19 bases lay between the germline ends. The CDR3 is made up of 16 amino acids. CDR1 is SEHNR, CDR2 FQNEAQ, per germline (reference sequence). Written as DNA, the CDR3 is TGTGCCAGTTCACGGAGACTAGACCTTAGCACAGATACGCAGTATTTT. Encoded protein: CASSRRLDLSTDTQYF.

The gene calls are TRBV19 and TRBJ2-3; 7 positions agree with TRBD2. Looked up from germline, CDR1 is LNHDA and CDR2 is SQIVND (reference sequence). V lost 7 bases and J lost 0; bases outside the gene matches: 4. CDR3 length: 14 amino acids. CDR3: CASTPAGSTDTQYF. The CDR3 DNA reads TGTGCCAGTACACCAGCGGGAAGCACAGATACGCAGTATTTT. Combining the CDR3 with reference TRBV19 and TRBJ2-3 gives the whole variable domain DGGITQSPKYLFRKEGQNVTLSCEQNLNHDAMYWYRQDPGQGLRLIYYSQIVNDFQKGDIAEGYSVSREKKESFPLTVTSAQKNPTAFYLCASTPAGSTDTQYFGPGTRLTVL.

A note on this clone: The junction differs from germline at one of its ends, possibly a read error. This chain joins TRBV7-7 and TRBJ2-2; unclear D gene. This CDR3 comprises 12 residues. Germline loops: CDR1 SSHAT, CDR2 FNYEAQ (reference sequence). CDR3 protein: CASSFPGGELFF. The CDR3 DNA is TGTGCTAGCAGCTTCCCCGGGGGGGAGCTGTTTTTT.

This clone has just a few counts. The rearrangement links TRBV19 to TRBJ2-4, with 7 bases aligning to TRBD1. The V gene's germline CDR1 is LNHDA and CDR2 SQIVND (reference sequence). The CDR3 is 17 amino acids. Trimming took 3 bases from V and 3 from J; bases not matched to a gene: 11. This CDR3 reads CASSIGTASRGKNIQYF. DNA of the CDR3: TGTGCCAGTAGTATCGGGACAGCGTCCAGAGGCAAAAACATTCAGTACTTC.

This chain uses TRBV30 with TRBJ1-2, with D tentatively TRBD1 (6 bases). Germline assignment: CDR1 GTSNPN and CDR2 SVGIG (reference sequence). V was trimmed by 1 base and J by 7 bases, leaving 10 bases between them. The CDR3 is 12 amino acids. CDR3 in DNA: TGTGCCTGGAGTGGGGGGCAGGGTGGCTACACCTTC. Encoded protein: CAWSGGQGGYTF.

The sample holds many counts of this clone. This sequence joins TRBV30 and TRBJ1-1, with D tentatively TRBD1 (5 bases). The length of the CDR3 is 13 residues. V was cut by 4 bases and J by 0 bases, with 9 bases left in between. The germline gives CDR1 GTSNPN, CDR2 SVGIG (reference sequence). Here the CDR3 DNA reads TGTGCCTGGACTGACAGTCTGAACACTGAAGCTTTCTTT. It translates to CAWTDSLNTEAFF.

This clone was observed a handful of times. V is TRBV28 and J is TRBJ1-2; D may be TRBD1 (5 bases). V was cut by 7 bases and J by 2 bases, with 8 bases left in between. Germline CDR1 and CDR2: MDHEN and SYDVKM. This CDR3 is built from 12 residues. The CDR3 sequence is CASMEGNYGYTF. CDR3 coding DNA: TGTGCCAGCATGGAGGGGAACTATGGCTACACCTTC.

The chain carries TRBV28 and TRBJ1-1, with no clear D. Trimming left V 7 bases short and J 0 bases short, with 12 bases between. Germline CDR1 is MDHEN and CDR2 is SYDVKM. The CDR3 length is 14 residues. CDR3 in amino acids: CASKSGNMNTEAFF. In DNA, the CDR3 is TGTGCCAGCAAGTCAGGCAACATGAACACTGAAGCTTTCTTT.

In its sample, this clone was seen a few times. The V call is TRBV5-4, the J call TRBJ2-6; TRBD1 agrees at 8 bases. CDR1 SGHNT and CDR2 YYREEE come from the germline V gene (reference sequence). V lost 2 bases, J lost 4 bases, and 8 bases stayed unmatched. The CDR3 length is 17 residues. The CDR3: CASSLKQGVDGANVLTF. The CDR3 DNA is TGTGCCAGCAGCTTAAAACAGGGGGTAGACGGGGCCAACGTCCTGACTTTC.

The chain is built from TRBV2 and TRBJ2-1; 10 nucleotides line up with TRBD2. Germline-derived CDR1 and CDR2 are SNHLY and FYNNEI. Trimming at V came to 6 bases and at J to 6 bases, leaving 5 bases not matched to a gene. The CDR3 is 14 amino acids. The CDR3 DNA is TGTGCCAGCAGCCCTAGCGGGAGTATCAATGAGCAGTTCTTC. This gives the protein CASSPSGSINEQFF. The full variable domain, its missing parts supplied by reference TRBV2 and TRBJ2-1, is EPEVTQTPSHQVTQMGQEVILRCVPISNHLYFYWYRQILGQKVEFLVSFYNNEISEKSEIFDDQFSVERPDGSNFTLKIRSTKLEDSAMYFCASSPSGSINEQFFGPGTRLTVL.

The gene calls are TRBV21-1 and TRBJ2-3; the table's D call TRBD2 went unverified against the DNA. TRBV21-1 is given as a pseudogene. The CDR3 consists of 17 residues. Here the CDR3 DNA reads TGTGCCAGCAGCATTGAACCGGGACTAGCGGGAGGGGATACGCAGTATTTT. This translates into CASSIEPGLAGGDTQYF.

Only a few counts were recorded for this clone. This chain uses TRBV5-1 with TRBJ2-5; D is unclear. The germline V gene has CDR1 SGHRS and CDR2 YFSETQ. This CDR3 spans 13 amino acids. V lost 1 base to trimming and J lost 5 bases, with 9 bases between them. CDR3 nucleotide sequence: TGCGCCAGCAGCTTGTTCCCAGTTGAGACCCAGTACTTC. It encodes CASSLFPVETQYF.

This clone was counted only a few times. V gene TRBV9 combines with J gene TRBJ1-1; D is possibly TRBD1 (6 bases). The CDR3 runs to 15 residues. The germline gives CDR1 SGDLS, CDR2 YYNGEE. The ends were cut back, 4 bases at V and 3 bases at J, with 16 bases in the middle. The CDR3 reads CASSRGGEQYTEAFF. CDR3 in DNA: TGTGCCAGCAGCAGAGGGGGGGAACAGTACACTGAAGCTTTCTTT.

This clone was seen a few times. V and J are TRBV11-3 and TRBJ2-5; a weak D match, TRBD2 (5 bases). The CDR3 has 15 residues. CDR1 and CDR2 (germline): SGHNT, YENEEA. V was cut by 5 bases and J by 6 bases, with 19 bases left in between. CDR3 nucleotides: TGTGCCAGCAGCCTCGGCGGCGAGGGCAGCAAGACCCAGTACTTC. This translates into CASSLGGEGSKTQYF.

The V and J genes are TRBV28 and TRBJ2-5; 7 bases match TRBD2. The V segment lost 3 bases and the J segment 4 bases; nucleotides outside the gene matches: 11. The CDR3 has 16 amino acids. Germline values: CDR1 MDHEN, CDR2 SYDVKM. CDR3 region: CASSLRVSGLGETQYF. The CDR3 DNA reads as TGTGCCAGCAGTTTGCGAGTTAGCGGGCTAGGAGAGACCCAGTACTTC.

The rearrangement joins TRBV5-1 to TRBJ2-2; 10 positions agree with TRBD1. CDR1 and CDR2 (germline): SGHRS, YFSETQ. V lost 4 bases, J lost 5 bases, and 5 bases stayed unmatched. The CDR3 is 15 amino acids. The CDR3 spells CASSPRTGGTGELFF. CDR3 in DNA: TGCGCCAGCAGCCCCCGGACAGGGGGGACCGGGGAGCTGTTTTTT.

V gene TRBV7-9 combines with J gene TRBJ2-7; 8 positions match TRBD2. The CDR3 length is 15 residues. Germline values: CDR1 SEHNR, CDR2 FQNEAQ (reference sequence). V was pared by 5 bases and J by 3 bases, with 9 bases of the junction left unmatched. DNA for the CDR3: TGTGCCAGCAGCCCCGGGGGGGGCGAAGGCTACGAGCAGTACTTC. Translated: CASSPGGGEGYEQYF.

A few counts support this clone. The genes are TRBV28 and TRBJ1-2, with D possibly TRBD1 on 6 matching bases. CDR1 and CDR2 from the germline V gene are MDHEN and SYDVKM. This CDR3 has 14 residues. V shed 2 bases and J shed 5 bases, with 12 bases lying between them. CDR3 in amino acids: CASSLGPGVYGYTF. The CDR3 nucleotides are TGTGCCAGCAGTTTAGGGCCAGGGGTTTATGGCTACACCTTC.

The chain recombines TRBV9 with TRBJ2-5; D perhaps matches TRBD2 (5 bases). The V end was cut by 7 bases, the J end by 4 bases, with 14 bases between. Germline loops: CDR1 SGDLS, CDR2 YYNGEE. The CDR3 length is 13 residues. CDR3: CASAGLNGETQYF. The DNA of the CDR3 is TGTGCCAGCGCCGGACTGAACGGAGAGACCCAGTACTTC.

The CDR3 spells CASSPDGDKNGYTF. The CDR3 DNA sequence: TGTGCCAGCAGTCCTGACGGAGATAAAAATGGCTACACCTTC. This sequence joins TRBV28 and TRBJ1-2; D is undetermined. In germline, CDR1 is MDHEN, CDR2 SYDVKM. The V gene lost 5 bases and the J gene lost 6 bases, with 16 bases spanning the gap. The length of the CDR3 is 14 residues.

In this sample, this clone turned up a few times. J is TRBJ1-6 and V is TRBV4-1; D remains unclear. The V end was cut by 4 bases, the J end by 1 base, with 11 bases between. Germline loops: CDR1 MGHRA, CDR2 YSYEKL. CDR3 length: 16 residues. The CDR3 sequence: CASSRQITSYNSPLHF. The CDR3 nucleotides read TGCGCCAGCAGCCGGCAGATTACATCCTATAATTCACCCCTCCACTTT.

The chain combines TRBV4-3 with TRBJ2-2; TRBD1 is a possible D gene (6 bases). V gave up 4 bases and J gave up 8 bases, with 17 bases separating them. Germline CDR1 and CDR2: LGHNA and YSLEER. The CDR3 totals 15 residues. The CDR3 here is CASSPGAGLMGELFF. The DNA for the CDR3 is TGCGCCAGCAGCCCAGGGGCAGGGCTCATGGGGGAGCTGTTTTTT.

This clone was counted only a few times. The chain uses TRBV5-1 and TRBJ1-1, with a possible D match to TRBD1 (5 bases). The CDR3 totals 15 residues. The V and J ends lost 0 bases and 1 base respectively, with 10 bases between them. Germline assignment: CDR1 SGHRS and CDR2 YFSETQ. CDR3 sequence (DNA): TGCGCCAGCAGCTTGGAAAGGGGTCGGAACACTGAAGCTTTCTTT. Translation: CASSLERGRNTEAFF.

The V call is TRBV18, the J call TRBJ2-7, with TRBD1 identical over 7 bases. V gave up 2 bases and J gave up 3 bases; unmatched junction bases: 1. The length of the CDR3 is 13 residues. Germline-derived CDR1 and CDR2 are KGHSH and LQKENI. CDR3 in amino acids: CASSPGTDYEQYF. The CDR3 DNA reads TGTGCCAGCTCACCAGGGACAGACTACGAGCAGTACTTC.

In DNA, the CDR3 is TGTGCCAGCAGCCCAGCCGGGTCCTACAATGAGCAGTTCTTC. Residues: CASSPAGSYNEQFF. The chain recombines TRBV9 with TRBJ2-1; no reliable D call. Trimming removed 4 bases at V and 1 base at J, with 9 bases between. The CDR3 runs 14 residues. Germline CDR1 reads SGDLS; CDR2 reads YYNGEE.

The V gene is TRBV4-3, the J gene TRBJ2-5; TRBD2 is a possible D gene (5 bases). V was shortened by 5 bases and J by 5 bases, with 12 bases between the two germline ends. In germline, CDR1 is LGHNA, CDR2 YSLEER. CDR3 size: 13 residues. The CDR3 DNA reads TGCGCCAGCAGCGGGAGTCGGGTGGAGACCCAGTACTTC. As protein: CASSGSRVETQYF.